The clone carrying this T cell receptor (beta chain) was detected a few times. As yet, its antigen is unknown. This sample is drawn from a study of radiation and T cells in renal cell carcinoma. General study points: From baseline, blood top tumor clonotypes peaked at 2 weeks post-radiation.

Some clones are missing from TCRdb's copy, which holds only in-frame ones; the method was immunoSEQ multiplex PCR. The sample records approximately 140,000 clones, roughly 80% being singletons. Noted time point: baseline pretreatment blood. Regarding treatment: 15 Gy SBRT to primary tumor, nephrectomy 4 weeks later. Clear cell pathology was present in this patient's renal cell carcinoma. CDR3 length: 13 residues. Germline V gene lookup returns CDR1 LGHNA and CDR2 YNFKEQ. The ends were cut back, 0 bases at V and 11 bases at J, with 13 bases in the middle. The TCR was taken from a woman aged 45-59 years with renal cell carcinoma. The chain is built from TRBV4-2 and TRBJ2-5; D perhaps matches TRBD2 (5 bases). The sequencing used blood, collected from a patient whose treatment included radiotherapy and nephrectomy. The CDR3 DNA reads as TGTGCCAGCAGCCAAGATCCGTGGGAGTGGCAGTACTTC. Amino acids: CASSQDPWEWQYF.